The 8 T cell receptor beta chains in this list originate from one sample, sequenced in a study of blood T cell repertoires in COVID-19. Produced via immunoSEQ multiplex PCR; TCRdb's table is partial and in-frame only. The data contain about 490,000 clones, 70% to 90% of them seen just once; the ten biggest clones take up approximately 3.2%. The sequencing input was peripheral blood. These TCRs come from a human donor in a cohort sampled during active COVID-19.

This clone was detected once. This rearrangement joins TRBV4-1 to TRBJ2-1; D call uncertain. CDR1 is MGHRA, CDR2 YSYEKL, per germline. V gave up 1 base and J gave up 2 bases, with 21 bases separating them. The CDR3 has 19 residues. CDR3: CASSQVLKPGEKTYNEQFF. As DNA, the CDR3 is TGCGCCAGCAGCCAAGTTTTAAAGCCAGGCGAGAAGACCTACAATGAGCAGTTCTTC.

This chain uses TRBV19 with TRBJ1-5; TRBD1 matches at 9 bases. The CDR3 sequence is 16 residues long. Germline loops: CDR1 LNHDA, CDR2 SQIVND (reference sequence). V lost 8 bases, J lost 5 bases, and 13 bases stayed unmatched. The CDR3 DNA reads as TGTGCCAGTTCCTCCGAACAGGGGGCGCGCGATCAGCCCCAGCATTTT. Its translation is CASSSEQGARDQPQHF.

The chain carries TRBV18 and TRBJ1-1; D ambiguous. There are 13 residues in the CDR3. In germline, CDR1 is KGHSH, CDR2 LQKENI. V was shortened by 3 bases and J by 6 bases, with 11 bases between the two germline ends. In DNA form, the CDR3 reads TGTGCCAGCTCACCCGCGGGCGTCCCTGAAGCTTTCTTT. It translates to CASSPAGVPEAFF.

The genes are TRBV5-1 and TRBJ1-1; no firm D call. The CDR3 consists of 12 residues. V was shortened by 5 bases and J by 0 bases, with 5 bases between the two germline ends. The V gene's germline CDR1 is SGHRS and CDR2 YFSETQ. Here the CDR3 reads CASSQVNTEAFF. CDR3 nucleotides: TGCGCCAGCAGTCAGGTGAACACTGAAGCTTTCTTT.

The chain couples TRBV5-1 to TRBJ2-7; 8 bases are a match to TRBD1. This CDR3 spans 14 amino acids. Per the germline V gene, CDR1 is SGHRS and CDR2 is YFSETQ. V lost 0 bases and J lost 6; bases outside the gene matches: 5. CDR3 protein: CASSLGQGIGEQYF. The CDR3 DNA reads as TGCGCCAGCAGCTTGGGACAGGGGATCGGCGAGCAGTACTTC.

This chain uses TRBV7-2 with TRBJ1-1, with D unclear. Trimming took off 5 bases at V and 3 bases at J, with 10 bases between the two ends. The CDR3 extends over 13 amino acids. Germline lookup yields CDR1 SGHTA and CDR2 FQGNSA. The CDR3 is CASSPFRDTEAFF. CDR3 nucleotide sequence: TGTGCCAGCAGCCCCTTTCGGGACACTGAAGCTTTCTTT.

The chain joins TRBV19 to TRBJ1-4; D is perhaps TRBD1 (6 bases). Trimming removed 3 bases at V and 10 bases at J, with 15 bases between. The CDR3 loop spans 14 amino acids. Germline V gene sequence: CDR1 LNHDA, CDR2 SQIVND (reference sequence). CDR3 coding DNA: TGTGCCAGTAGTATCACTGGGACACGGATAAAACTGTTTTTT. The encoded protein is CASSITGTRIKLFF.

The chain joins TRBV6-5 to TRBJ2-3; a weak D match, TRBD1 (5 bases). CDR3 length: 13 amino acids. CDR1 and CDR2 from the germline V gene are MNHEY and SVGAGI. V was cut by 5 bases and J by 5 bases, with 11 bases left in between. CDR3 DNA sequence: TGTGCCAGCAGTCCCCTTAGGGGAGATACGCAGTATTTT. Translation gives CASSPLRGDTQYF.